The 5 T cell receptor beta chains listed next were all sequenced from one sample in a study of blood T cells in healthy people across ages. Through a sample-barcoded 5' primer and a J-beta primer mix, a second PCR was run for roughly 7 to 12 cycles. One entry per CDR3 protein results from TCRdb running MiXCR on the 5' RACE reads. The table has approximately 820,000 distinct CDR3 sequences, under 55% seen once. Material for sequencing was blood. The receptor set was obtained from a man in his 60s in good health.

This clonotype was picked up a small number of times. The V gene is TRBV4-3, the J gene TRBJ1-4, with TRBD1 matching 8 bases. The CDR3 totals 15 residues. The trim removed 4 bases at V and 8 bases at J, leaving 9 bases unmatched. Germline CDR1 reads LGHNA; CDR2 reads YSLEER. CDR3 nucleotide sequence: TGCGCCAGCAGCCTCCTGGGCGGGACAGGAGAAAAACTGTTTTTT. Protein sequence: CASSLLGGTGEKLFF.

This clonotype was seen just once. Here the CDR3 reads CSARDRGLRHNRGPVPNSTDTQYF. DNA for the CDR3: TGCAGTGCTAGAGATAGGGGCCTCCGGCACAACAGGGGGCCGGTGCCGAATAGCACAGATACGCAGTATTTT. This rearrangement joins TRBV20-1 to TRBJ2-3; 9 bases are shared with TRBD1. The CDR3 consists of 24 residues. CDR1 and CDR2 (germline): DFQATT, SNEGSKA (reference sequence). V dropped 0 bases and J dropped 0; count of bases not matched to a gene: 28.

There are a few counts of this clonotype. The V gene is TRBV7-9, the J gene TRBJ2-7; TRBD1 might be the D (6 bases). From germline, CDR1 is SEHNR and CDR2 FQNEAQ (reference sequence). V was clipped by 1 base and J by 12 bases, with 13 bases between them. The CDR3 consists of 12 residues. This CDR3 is CASSLGQGIPYF. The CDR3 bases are TGTGCCAGCAGCTTAGGGCAGGGGATCCCGTACTTC.

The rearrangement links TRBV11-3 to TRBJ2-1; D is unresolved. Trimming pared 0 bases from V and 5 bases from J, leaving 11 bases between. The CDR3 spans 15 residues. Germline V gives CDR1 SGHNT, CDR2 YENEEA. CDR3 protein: CASSLDSGPNNEQFF. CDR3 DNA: TGTGCCAGCAGCTTAGACTCCGGGCCAAACAATGAGCAGTTCTTC.

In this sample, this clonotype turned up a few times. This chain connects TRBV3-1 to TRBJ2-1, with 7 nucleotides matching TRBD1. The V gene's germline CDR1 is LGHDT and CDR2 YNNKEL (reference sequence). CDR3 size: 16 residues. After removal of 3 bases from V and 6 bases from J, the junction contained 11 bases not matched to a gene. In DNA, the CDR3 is TGTGCCAGCAGCCAGAGGAAGACAGGGTGGTCCAATGAGCAGTTCTTC. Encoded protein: CASSQRKTGWSNEQFF.